Following are 10 T cell receptor beta chains from one sample sequenced in a study of T cell responses to AZD1222 COVID-19 vaccine. Some clones are missing from TCRdb's copy, which holds only in-frame ones; the method was immunoSEQ multiplex PCR. The sample yields approximately 120,000 clones, roughly 91% seen once. This sample comprised peripheral blood, obtained on day 0 of MenACWY control vaccination. Receptor source: an adult in good health.

V gene TRBV6-5 combines with J gene TRBJ2-3, with TRBD1 as a possible D gene (5 bases). The CDR3 spans 15 residues. V shed 7 bases and J shed 4 bases, with 18 bases lying between them. CDR1 MNHEY and CDR2 SVGAGI come from the germline V gene. For the CDR3, the DNA is TGTGCCAGCACCGAAACAGGCCCAGCCCCAGATACGCAGTATTTT. Translated, it gives CASTETGPAPDTQYF.

The chain couples TRBV4-2 to TRBJ2-3; D unresolved. The CDR3 length is 14 residues. V was trimmed by 1 base and J by 2 bases, leaving 7 bases between them. Germline V CDR1 and CDR2: LGHNA, YNFKEQ. The CDR3 here is CASSQADDTDTQYF. Here the CDR3 DNA reads TGTGCCAGCAGCCAAGCGGACGACACAGATACGCAGTATTTT.

CDR3 region: CASSEQTISYNSPLHF. The DNA for the CDR3 is TGCGCCAGCAGTGAACAGACTATCTCCTATAATTCACCCCTCCACTTT. This chain connects TRBV10-2 to TRBJ1-6; the D is unclear. Looked up from germline, CDR1 is WSHSY and CDR2 is SAAADI. There are 16 residues in the CDR3. The V end lost 3 bases, the J end lost 0 bases, and 9 bases lay between the germline ends.

The chain employs TRBV2 and TRBJ2-7; 7 bases agree with TRBD2. The CDR3 length is 14 residues. Germline-derived CDR1 and CDR2 are SNHLY and FYNNEI. V shed 5 bases, J shed 3 bases, and the junction held 7 bases outside the gene matches. In nucleotides, the CDR3 is TGTGCCAGCAGTACCGAAGGCGGGGGCTACGAGCAGTACGTC. It codes for CASSTEGGGYEQYV.

The CDR3 loop is CASSLGTEAFF. For the CDR3, the DNA is TGTGCCAGTAGTTTGGGGACTGAAGCTTTCTTT. The chain carries TRBV19 and TRBJ1-1, with no clear D. V dropped 5 bases and J dropped 5 bases, with 6 bases sitting between them. The CDR3 is 11 amino acids. Germline V gene lookup returns CDR1 LNHDA and CDR2 SQIVND (reference sequence).

The chain is built from TRBV27 and TRBJ1-1; TRBD1 aligns across 10 bases. V shed 1 base and J 4 bases; nucleotides not matched to a gene: 6. CDR3 length: 16 residues. CDR1 is MNHEY and CDR2 is SMNVEV in the germline V gene (reference sequence). DNA for the CDR3: TGTGCCAGCAGTTTATTAGGGACAGGGGCTTCCACTGAAGCTTTCTTT. Amino acid sequence: CASSLLGTGASTEAFF.

A note on this clone: This same CDR3 is encoded by further DNA sequences in the sample. CDR3 sequence reads: CASSSDRGGNQPQHF. The CDR3 DNA reads as TGTGCCAGCAGTTCCGACAGGGGCGGAAATCAGCCCCAGCATTTT. The rearrangement joins TRBV6-5 to TRBJ1-5, with 8 bases fitting TRBD1. The CDR3 length is 15 residues. Trimming took 4 bases from V and 4 from J; bases not matched to a gene: 6. Germline CDR1 MNHEY, CDR2 SVGAGI.

The rearrangement joins TRBV6-5 to TRBJ2-7, with a tentative D call TRBD1 (6 bases). CDR3 size: 14 residues. Germline assignment: CDR1 MNHEY and CDR2 SVGAGI. Deletions cut 7 bases from V and 5 bases from J, with 18 bases between. The CDR3 loop reads CASTRGQGGHEQYF. The CDR3 bases are TGTGCCAGCACTCGGGGCCAAGGGGGTCACGAGCAGTACTTC.

This clone was seen more than once but under ten times. V is TRBV19 and J is TRBJ2-7; possibly TRBD1 or TRBD2 for D (5 bases each). Germline CDR1 and CDR2: LNHDA and SQIVND (reference sequence). The germline V and J ends were trimmed by 5 bases and 3 bases, with 14 bases remaining between them. The CDR3 is 14 residues long. The CDR3 DNA reads as TGTGCCAGTAGTTCGGGACGGGCTGTCTACGAGCAGTACTTC. This translates into CASSSGRAVYEQYF.

This chain links TRBV27 with TRBJ1-4, with D possibly TRBD1 on 6 matching bases. Germline CDR1 and CDR2: MNHEY and SMNVEV (reference sequence). Trimming stripped 6 bases from V and 2 bases from J, with 10 bases between. The CDR3 covers 14 residues. The CDR3 reads CASRQGGTNEKLFF. In nucleotides, the CDR3 is TGTGCCAGCAGACAGGGTGGGACTAATGAAAAACTGTTTTTT.